One sample yielded the 22 T cell receptor beta chains listed below, sequenced in a study of neurological immune-mediated disorders. TCRdb analysed the 5' RACE reads with MiXCR anew, one entry per CDR3 protein. Of 55,000 to 65,000 distinct CDR3 sequences listed, more than 8% are singletons. The sample's time point: longitudinal time-point 2. The specimen sequenced was PBMCs. All receptors derive from a man aged 25 to 40 in good health.

Concerning this clonotype: It is likely a read error, because the conserved phenylalanine at the end of the CDR3 is missing. The chain has TRBV12-3 or TRBV12-4 and TRBJ2-7; D unclear. CDR3 length: 13 amino acids. CDR3 bases: TGTGTCAGCAGTCCTAGACTCTCCTACGAGCAGTACTGC. Translation: CVSSPRLSYEQYC.

Turning to this clonotype: Since a much larger clone is just one base distant, this may be a read error. The rearrangement links TRBV7-9 to TRBJ2-1, with no clear D. The CDR3 covers 12 residues. Germline assignment: CDR1 SEHNR and CDR2 FQNEAQ (reference sequence). This CDR3 is CATRMDDNERFF. The DNA for the CDR3 is TGTGCCACCCGAATGGATGACAATGAGCGGTTCTTC.

This clonotype has at least ten counts. At one of its ends the junction is not consistent with the germline gene, which may arise from a read error. The chain carries TRBV10-2 and TRBJ2-1; 8 bases agree with TRBD1. Germline CDR1 and CDR2: WSHSY and SAAADI. The CDR3 is 15 residues long. CDR3 DNA: TGCGCCAGCTGTGAACGGGGACAGGTGGACAATGAGCAGTTCTTC. Protein sequence: CASCERGQVDNEQFF.

This clonotype appeared many times. The J gene is TRBJ1-1, the V gene TRBV5-1; 7 nucleotides align to TRBD1. Germline assignment: CDR1 SGHRS and CDR2 YFSETQ. This CDR3 is built from 17 residues. V lost 1 base and J lost 0; bases outside the gene matches: 9. The CDR3 DNA reads TGCGCCAGCAGCTTGTTAGGGACAGCCGAAATGAACACTGAAGCTTTCTTT. Translating it yields CASSLLGTAEMNTEAFF.

This clonotype was seen repeatedly, ten times or more. The chain recombines TRBV28 with TRBJ2-7; D gene ambiguous. V was trimmed by 6 bases and J by 2 bases, leaving 8 bases between them. Germline V lookup: CDR1 MDHEN, CDR2 SYDVKM. CDR3 length equals 12 residues. The CDR3 sequence: CASSHGTYEQYF. Written as DNA, the CDR3 is TGTGCCAGCAGCCACGGTACCTACGAGCAGTACTTC.

This chain connects TRBV18 to TRBJ2-7; either TRBD1 or TRBD2 may supply D (6 bases each). Trimming left V 2 bases short and J 5 bases short, with 16 bases between. Germline V gives CDR1 KGHSH, CDR2 LQKENI. This CDR3 spans 15 amino acids. CDR3 amino acids: CASSPSQRGAHEQYF. The CDR3, as DNA: TGTGCCAGCTCACCATCTCAAAGGGGGGCCCACGAGCAGTACTTC.

This clonotype was counted between two and nine times. The chain employs TRBV19 and TRBJ2-1; 7 positions agree with TRBD2. V was pared by 4 bases and J by 9 bases, with 6 bases of the junction left unmatched. Per germline, CDR1 LNHDA and CDR2 SQIVND (reference sequence). The CDR3 sequence is 13 residues long. The CDR3 sequence is CASSNYGLGEQFF. CDR3 DNA: TGTGCCAGTAGTAACTACGGACTAGGTGAGCAGTTCTTC.

This clonotype was observed many times. This sequence joins TRBV6-5 and TRBJ2-3, with D possibly being TRBD2 (6 bases). Germline V gene sequence: CDR1 MNHEY, CDR2 SVGAGI. With 3 bases removed from V and 5 bases from J, the gap between germline ends came to 24 bases. The CDR3 consists of 18 residues. DNA for the CDR3: TGTGCCAGCAGTTATAGCCCCGGGAGTAGCGTGTTTGGAGATACGCAGTATTTT. It yields the protein CASSYSPGSSVFGDTQYF.

With regard to this clonotype: A clone one base away is much larger, so this may be a read error. The CDR3 is CVTSKTRVETEAFF. In DNA form, the CDR3 reads TGTGTCACTTCGAAGACCAGGGTGGAAACTGAAGCTTTCTTT. The chain links TRBV6-5 to TRBJ1-1; a weak D match, TRBD1 (5 bases). This CDR3 region has 14 residues. Germline CDR1 and CDR2: MNHEY and SVGAGI.

This clonotype showed up many times. V usage is TRBV25-1 and J usage is TRBJ1-5; the match to TRBD1 covers 9 bases. Germline CDR1 MGHDK, CDR2 SYGVNS. The CDR3 has 16 amino acids. The J segment lost 6 bases and the V segment lost 2 bases, leaving 8 bases of the junction unmatched. The DNA of the CDR3 is TGTGCCAGCAGTGAAGGGGTCGGGACAGGGCTTCAGCCCCAGCATTTT. Residues: CASSEGVGTGLQPQHF.

This clonotype was seen repeatedly, ten times or more. The chain employs TRBV9 and TRBJ1-1; maybe TRBD1 (6 bases). V was cut by 0 bases and J by 0 bases, with 12 bases left in between. This CDR3 region has 16 residues. Germline loops: CDR1 SGDLS, CDR2 YYNGEE. The CDR3 region has the DNA TGTGCCAGCAGCGTAGAGGCAGGGGCCCTGAACACTGAAGCTTTCTTT. As protein: CASSVEAGALNTEAFF.

Note on this clonotype: Being one base from a much bigger clone, this may be a read error. The rearrangement uses TRBV5-1 and TRBJ1-4; no firm D call. CDR1 and CDR2 from the germline V gene are SGHRS and YFSETQ. There are 12 residues in the CDR3. The CDR3 sequence is CASSFANENLFF. CDR3 coding DNA: TGCGCCAGCAGCTTCGCTAATGAAAACCTGTTTTTT.

This clonotype was counted many times. The V gene is TRBV7-7, the J gene TRBJ2-2, with 9 nucleotides matching TRBD1. Germline V gene sequence: CDR1 SSHAT, CDR2 FNYEAQ (reference sequence). J lost 0 bases, V lost 5 bases, and 7 bases had no gene match. The CDR3 runs 17 residues. The CDR3 protein is CASSLTGGPTNTGELFF. The CDR3 coding sequence is TGTGCCAGCAGCCTAACAGGGGGCCCAACGAACACCGGGGAGCTGTTTTTT.

Details on this clonotype: The junction shows a germline mismatch at one end, possibly a read error. The V and J genes are TRBV5-1 and TRBJ1-1; D gene unclear. Germline CDR1 reads SGHRS; CDR2 reads YFSETQ. The CDR3 extends over 14 amino acids. This CDR3 is CANSLALGFTEAFF. Written as DNA, the CDR3 is TGTGCCAACAGCTTGGCCCTGGGTTTCACTGAAGCTTTCTTT.

There are many counts of this clonotype. CDR3 coding DNA: TGCGCCAGCAGCTTGGTGGCTAGCGGGAGCATTGAGCAGTACTTC. Encoded protein: CASSLVASGSIEQYF. The chain links TRBV5-1 to TRBJ2-7, with 10 bases matching TRBD2. The CDR3 has 15 residues. V was pared by 0 bases and J by 7 bases, with 7 bases of the junction left unmatched. Germline V gives CDR1 SGHRS, CDR2 YFSETQ.

Many counts were recorded for this clonotype. The V and J genes are TRBV27 and TRBJ1-2, with 9 nucleotides matching TRBD1. With V trimmed by 8 bases and J by 3 bases, 4 bases remained unmatched. Germline V gene data show CDR1 as MNHEY and CDR2 as SMNVEV (reference sequence). The CDR3 loop spans 13 amino acids. The CDR3 is CASQGQGDYGYTF. Written as DNA, the CDR3 is TGTGCCAGCCAGGGACAGGGAGACTATGGCTACACCTTC.

This clonotype was counted only a few times. The gene calls are TRBV5-6 and TRBJ1-2; 8 bases are a match to TRBD1. V trimming: 1 base; J trimming: 3 bases; junction bases outside the gene matches: 5. Germline V lookup: CDR1 SGHDT, CDR2 YYEEEE. The CDR3 has 15 residues. The CDR3 bases are TGTGCCAGCAGCTTGAAAACAGGGGGGTACTATGGCTACACCTTC. The encoded protein is CASSLKTGGYYGYTF.

This clonotype was observed at least ten times. This rearrangement joins TRBV20-1 to TRBJ2-5, with a possible D match to TRBD2 (6 bases). CDR1 and CDR2 (germline): DFQATT, SNEGSKA (reference sequence). Trimming removed 0 bases from V and 4 bases from J, with 6 bases in between. The CDR3 length is 12 residues. CDR3 residues: CSAREGGETQYF. In DNA form, the CDR3 reads TGCAGTGCTAGAGAGGGGGGAGAGACCCAGTACTTC.

In this sample, this clonotype turned up many times. The chain has TRBV7-6 and TRBJ1-5, with unresolved D. The germline V gene encodes CDR1 SGHVS and CDR2 FNYEAQ. Between the trimmed V and J ends, which lost 5 bases and 9 bases, there was a span of 23 bases. The CDR3 is 16 amino acids. The CDR3 protein is CASSPTFGGPKGPQHF. The CDR3 nucleotides are TGTGCCAGCAGCCCTACCTTCGGCGGTCCGAAGGGGCCCCAGCATTTT.

This clonotype occurred many times. The rearrangement links TRBV3-1 to TRBJ2-7; D is ambiguous. Looked up from germline, CDR1 is LGHDT and CDR2 is YNNKEL (reference sequence). Trimming cost V 0 bases and J 7 bases, with 7 bases left between them. The CDR3 is 12 amino acids. For the CDR3, the DNA is TGTGCCAGCAGCCAAGACTACTGGGAGCAGTACTTC. Protein product: CASSQDYWEQYF.

This clonotype occurred many times. The genes are TRBV28 and TRBJ2-3, with 7 bases fitting TRBD2. The CDR3 contains 16 residues. The V and J ends lost 0 bases and 1 base, in that order; junction bases with no gene match: 4. Germline values: CDR1 MDHEN, CDR2 SYDVKM. CDR3 bases: TGTGCCAGCAGTTTATGGGCTAGCGGTCGCACAGATACGCAGTATTTT. It encodes CASSLWASGRTDTQYF.

Regarding this clonotype: With a much larger clone just one base away, this may be a read error. V gene TRBV28 combines with J gene TRBJ1-1, with a weak D call TRBD1 (5 bases). Germline V lookup: CDR1 MDHEN, CDR2 SYDVKM. V lost 11 bases, J lost 7 bases, and 14 bases lay in between. The CDR3 length is 11 residues. CDR3 coding DNA: TGTGCCGGTGGGGGACGGGGTGAAGCTTTCTTT. Protein sequence: CAGGGRGEAFF.